Listed below are T cell receptor beta chains from one sample, sequenced in a study of early T cells in non-severe SARS-CoV-2 infection. Via MiXCR, TCRdb re-called the 5' RACE reads, giving one row per CDR3 protein. There are nearly 70,000 distinct CDR3 sequences in the sample; 4.6% occur only once, and 3% to 4.5% lies in the top ten. The material sequenced was whole blood, taken at baseline. The receptor set was obtained from an adult who was a healthcare worker with PCR-confirmed SARS-CoV-2 infection or an uninfected control (not recorded which). The donor label of this sample is uncertain. Each CDR3 is given with its conserved first and last residue. Fields, in order: J gene, D gene, V gene, clone size, CDR3 DNA, CDR3 protein. The D gene is left open where the match is weak. Clone size, where shown, is once, few, many, or a class for clones that have expanded.

j_gene: TRBJ1-3
d_gene: .
v_gene: TRBV4-3
abundance: many
CDR3nt: TGCGCCAGCAGCCAAGATCCCCCGAGGCAGGGGTTCCCCAGGCCTGGAAACACCATATATTTT
CDR3aa: CASSQDPPRQGFPRPGNTIYF

j_gene: TRBJ2-2
d_gene: TRBD2
v_gene: TRBV4-1
abundance: .
CDR3nt: TGCGCCAGCAGCCAAGAACGGCTAGCGGTGAACACCGGGGAGCTGTTTTTT
CDR3aa: CASSQERLAVNTGELFF

j_gene: TRBJ1-4
d_gene: TRBD1
v_gene: TRBV6-6
abundance: few
CDR3nt: TGTGCCAGCAGTTATTCAGGGGGAGTGGATGAAAAACTGTTTTTT
CDR3aa: CASSYSGGVDEKLFF

j_gene: TRBJ1-6
d_gene: .
v_gene: TRBV6-6
abundance: few
CDR3nt: TGTGCCAGCAGTTACTCCCTCAAAGATAATTCACCCCTCCACTTT
CDR3aa: CASSYSLKDNSPLHF

j_gene: TRBJ2-3
d_gene: TRBD2
v_gene: TRBV5-1
abundance: .
CDR3nt: TGCGCCAGCAGCTTGGGACTAGCAGGTACAGATACGCAGTATTTT
CDR3aa: CASSLGLAGTDTQYF

j_gene: TRBJ2-7
d_gene: TRBD1
v_gene: TRBV6-1
abundance: .
CDR3nt: TGTGCCAGCAGTGGGACAGGGGCTTTCCCCCTATCCTACGAGCAGTACTTC
CDR3aa: CASSGTGAFPLSYEQYF

j_gene: TRBJ2-5
d_gene: TRBD1
v_gene: TRBV6-5
abundance: few
CDR3nt: TGTGCCAGCGCACCGGGACAGGGGGTAAAGACCCAGTACTTC
CDR3aa: CASAPGQGVKTQYF

j_gene: TRBJ2-7
d_gene: .
v_gene: TRBV7-6
abundance: many
CDR3nt: TGTGCCCGCCCCATTCACAGGGAGATGGAATACGAGCAGTACTTC
CDR3aa: CARPIHREMEYEQYF

j_gene: TRBJ2-7
d_gene: .
v_gene: TRBV6-2/TRBV6-3
abundance: few
CDR3nt: TGTGCCAGCGGTAAGGGGACCCCCTACGAGCAGTACTTC
CDR3aa: CASGKGTPYEQYF

j_gene: TRBJ2-7
d_gene: .
v_gene: TRBV20-1
abundance: few
CDR3nt: TGCAGTGCTAGTGGAGCCGGGGGCCGAGGGTACGAGCAGTACTTC
CDR3aa: CSASGAGGRGYEQYF

j_gene: TRBJ2-4
d_gene: .
v_gene: TRBV7-8
abundance: .
CDR3nt: TGTGCCAGCAGCTTAGTGGCTGGTCTAGCCAAAAACATTCAGTACTTC
CDR3aa: CASSLVAGLAKNIQYF

j_gene: TRBJ1-2
d_gene: TRBD1
v_gene: TRBV20-1
abundance: many
CDR3nt: TGCAGTGCTAGAGTTCTCAGGGGGCCAGATGGCTACACCTTC
CDR3aa: CSARVLRGPDGYTF

j_gene: TRBJ2-7
d_gene: .
v_gene: TRBV6-5
abundance: many
CDR3nt: TGTGCCAGCAGTCGCGACGGAGCCCTATCCTACGAGCAGTACTTC
CDR3aa: CASSRDGALSYEQYF

j_gene: TRBJ1-6
d_gene: TRBD1
v_gene: TRBV10-3
abundance: .
CDR3nt: TGTGCCATAAATTCCGGGACAGGAAATTCACCCCTCCACTTT
CDR3aa: CAINSGTGNSPLHF

j_gene: TRBJ1-2
d_gene: TRBD1
v_gene: TRBV12-3/TRBV12-4
abundance: many
CDR3nt: TGTGCCAGCAGCCCCCGGGACAGGGGACTCTATGGCTACACCTTC
CDR3aa: CASSPRDRGLYGYTF

j_gene: TRBJ1-5
d_gene: .
v_gene: TRBV6-5
abundance: .
CDR3nt: TGTGCCAGCAGTTACTCTGGGGGCAATCAGCCCCAGCATTTT
CDR3aa: CASSYSGGNQPQHF

j_gene: TRBJ1-2
d_gene: .
v_gene: TRBV19
abundance: .
CDR3nt: TGTGCCAGTAGTAAAAGGGACCATGGCTACACCTTC
CDR3aa: CASSKRDHGYTF

j_gene: TRBJ2-1
d_gene: TRBD1
v_gene: TRBV12-3/TRBV12-4
abundance: .
CDR3nt: TGTGCCAGCAGAGCCGCACAGGGGGCCTACAATGAGCAGTTCTTC
CDR3aa: CASRAAQGAYNEQFF

j_gene: TRBJ2-5
d_gene: TRBD2
v_gene: TRBV7-6
abundance: .
CDR3nt: TGTGCCAGCAGCTTAGGACTAGCGGGGCCCCGGGGGACCCAGTACTTC
CDR3aa: CASSLGLAGPRGTQYF

j_gene: TRBJ2-3
d_gene: .
v_gene: TRBV12-5
abundance: many
CDR3nt: TGTGCTAGTGGTTTGAAGGGAGATACGCAGTATTTT
CDR3aa: CASGLKGDTQYF

j_gene: TRBJ1-4
d_gene: .
v_gene: TRBV27
abundance: many
CDR3nt: TGTGCCAGCAGTTACAGGGTTGGAATCACTAATGAAAAACTGTTTTTT
CDR3aa: CASSYRVGITNEKLFF

j_gene: TRBJ1-4
d_gene: .
v_gene: TRBV19
abundance: few
CDR3nt: TGTGCCAGTAGTTCGCAAGCAACTAATGAAAAACTGTTTTTT
CDR3aa: CASSSQATNEKLFF

j_gene: TRBJ2-1
d_gene: TRBD2
v_gene: TRBV6-4
abundance: .
CDR3nt: TGTGCCAGCAGTGCGGGGGGGTACAATGAGCAGTTCTTC
CDR3aa: CASSAGGYNEQFF

j_gene: TRBJ2-7
d_gene: TRBD1
v_gene: TRBV7-9
abundance: many
CDR3nt: TGTGCCACCAGAGCGCCGGGACAGGGGGCGAACGAGCAGTACTTC
CDR3aa: CATRAPGQGANEQYF

j_gene: TRBJ1-1
d_gene: TRBD1
v_gene: TRBV20-1
abundance: .
CDR3nt: TGCAGTGCTAGAGAATCGACAGGGCCCACTGAAGCTTTCTTT
CDR3aa: CSARESTGPTEAFF

j_gene: TRBJ2-3
d_gene: .
v_gene: TRBV11-3
abundance: few
CDR3nt: TGTGCCAGCAGGGGGGATAGCACAGATACGCAGTATTTT
CDR3aa: CASRGDSTDTQYF

j_gene: TRBJ2-1
d_gene: .
v_gene: TRBV9
abundance: many
CDR3nt: TGTGCCAGCAGCATGACAGGCAATGAGCAGTTCTTC
CDR3aa: CASSMTGNEQFF

j_gene: TRBJ1-6
d_gene: .
v_gene: TRBV14
abundance: many
CDR3nt: TGTGCCAGCAGCCAAGTGGTCGAGGGGTCACCCCTCCACTTT
CDR3aa: CASSQVVEGSPLHF

j_gene: TRBJ2-5
d_gene: TRBD2
v_gene: TRBV14
abundance: few
CDR3nt: TGTGCCAGCAGCCAGCAGCGGGGGGGCCGCGAGACCCAGTACTTC
CDR3aa: CASSQQRGGRETQYF

j_gene: TRBJ1-1
d_gene: .
v_gene: TRBV18
abundance: .
CDR3nt: TGTGCCAGCTCACCAATCGGGGTACTAAACACTGAAGCTTTCTTT
CDR3aa: CASSPIGVLNTEAFF

j_gene: TRBJ1-5
d_gene: .
v_gene: TRBV10-3
abundance: .
CDR3nt: TGTGCCCCCCATCAGACCGCACAGGGTATTATAGATCAGCCCCAGCATTTT
CDR3aa: CAPHQTAQGIIDQPQHF

j_gene: TRBJ2-5
d_gene: .
v_gene: TRBV11-2
abundance: many
CDR3nt: TGTGCCAGCAGCTTAAACAGGCAAGAGACCCAGTACTTC
CDR3aa: CASSLNRQETQYF

j_gene: TRBJ2-7
d_gene: TRBD2
v_gene: TRBV28
abundance: few
CDR3nt: TGTGCCAGCAGTCGGCGGGGGAGCTCCTACGAGCAGTACTTC
CDR3aa: CASSRRGSSYEQYF

j_gene: TRBJ2-2
d_gene: TRBD1
v_gene: TRBV6-4
abundance: .
CDR3nt: TGTGCCAGCAGTGAGGGGACAGGGAACACCGGGGAGCTGTTTTTT
CDR3aa: CASSEGTGNTGELFF

j_gene: TRBJ1-1
d_gene: .
v_gene: TRBV18
abundance: many
CDR3nt: TGTGCCAGCTCACCACCGGCAGGCCTTGAAGCTTTCTTT
CDR3aa: CASSPPAGLEAFF

j_gene: TRBJ1-5
d_gene: .
v_gene: TRBV13
abundance: .
CDR3nt: TGTGCCAGCAGCTTAGGAAGGAGTCAGCCCCAGCATTTT
CDR3aa: CASSLGRSQPQHF

j_gene: TRBJ2-4
d_gene: .
v_gene: TRBV12-3/TRBV12-4
abundance: many
CDR3nt: TGTGCCAGCAGGTCCTTCCAGGGGACCAAAAACATTCAGTACTTC
CDR3aa: CASRSFQGTKNIQYF

j_gene: TRBJ2-3
d_gene: .
v_gene: TRBV4-2
abundance: .
CDR3nt: TGTGCCAGCAGCCGGCGACTAGTAGGAGATACGCAGTATTTT
CDR3aa: CASSRRLVGDTQYF

j_gene: TRBJ2-7
d_gene: .
v_gene: TRBV13
abundance: .
CDR3nt: TGTGCCAGCAGCTTAGCGGCAGCCCCGCAGTACTTC
CDR3aa: CASSLAAAPQYF

j_gene: TRBJ1-6
d_gene: .
v_gene: TRBV25-1
abundance: many
CDR3nt: TGTGCCAGCAGTGAGAGGCAGTTGAATTCACCCCTCCACTTT
CDR3aa: CASSERQLNSPLHF

j_gene: TRBJ1-6
d_gene: TRBD1
v_gene: TRBV10-2
abundance: once
CDR3nt: TGCGCCAGCAGTGAGTCAGGGGGCAGTTCACCCCTCCACTTT
CDR3aa: CASSESGGSSPLHF

j_gene: TRBJ2-7
d_gene: TRBD1
v_gene: TRBV6-2/TRBV6-3
abundance: few
CDR3nt: TGTGCCAGCAGCCTCCGTGACAGGGGCAGGAACGAGCAGTACTTC
CDR3aa: CASSLRDRGRNEQYF

j_gene: TRBJ1-5
d_gene: .
v_gene: TRBV5-1
abundance: many
CDR3nt: TGCGCCAGCAGCTTGGAAAGCAATCAGCCCCAGCATTTT
CDR3aa: CASSLESNQPQHF

j_gene: TRBJ2-3
d_gene: .
v_gene: TRBV5-1
abundance: .
CDR3nt: TGCGCCAGCCAGGACGGAAACCCTGTCATGGATACGCAGTATTTT
CDR3aa: CASQDGNPVMDTQYF

j_gene: TRBJ1-1
d_gene: TRBD1
v_gene: TRBV28
abundance: many
CDR3nt: TGTGCCAGCAAACGTCCCGGGACAGAGACCGGCGGAGCTTTCTTT
CDR3aa: CASKRPGTETGGAFF

j_gene: TRBJ1-3
d_gene: TRBD1
v_gene: TRBV20-1
abundance: few
CDR3nt: TGCAGTGCTAAATCAGGGACAGGGGATTTGGGAAACACCATATATTTT
CDR3aa: CSAKSGTGDLGNTIYF

j_gene: TRBJ1-2
d_gene: .
v_gene: TRBV7-2
abundance: many
CDR3nt: TGTGCCAGCAGCCCGGAGGGCCCTCCTGAGGGCTACACCTTC
CDR3aa: CASSPEGPPEGYTF

j_gene: TRBJ2-5
d_gene: TRBD1
v_gene: TRBV7-9
abundance: many
CDR3nt: TGTGCCAGCAGAAAAGGACAGGGGGAAGAGACCCAGTACTTC
CDR3aa: CASRKGQGEETQYF

j_gene: TRBJ1-4
d_gene: .
v_gene: TRBV5-1
abundance: many
CDR3nt: TGCGCCAGCAGCCCGGGGACAAGGAGGGGCAATGAAAAACTGTTTTTT
CDR3aa: CASSPGTRRGNEKLFF

j_gene: TRBJ1-5
d_gene: .
v_gene: TRBV3-2
abundance: .
CDR3nt: TGTGCCAGCAGCCCTCGACAGGGGTTCAATCAGCCCCAGCATTTT
CDR3aa: CASSPRQGFNQPQHF

j_gene: TRBJ2-5
d_gene: .
v_gene: TRBV12-3/TRBV12-4
abundance: few
CDR3nt: TGTGCCAGCAGCACCCTAGGGACCCAGTACTTC
CDR3aa: CASSTLGTQYF

j_gene: TRBJ2-7
d_gene: TRBD1
v_gene: TRBV29-1
abundance: many
CDR3nt: TGCAGCGTGGTGGACAGGACGAGCTCCTACGAGCAGTACTTC
CDR3aa: CSVVDRTSSYEQYF

j_gene: TRBJ1-1
d_gene: .
v_gene: TRBV5-5
abundance: many
CDR3nt: TGTGCCAGCAGCTTGACGGGGATGAACACTGAAGCTTTCTTT
CDR3aa: CASSLTGMNTEAFF

j_gene: TRBJ2-3
d_gene: .
v_gene: TRBV7-9
abundance: few
CDR3nt: TGTGCCAGCAGCCCCCCCGATACGCAGTATTTT
CDR3aa: CASSPPDTQYF

j_gene: TRBJ1-2
d_gene: .
v_gene: TRBV12-3/TRBV12-4
abundance: many
CDR3nt: TGTGCCAGCAGTTTGACAGGAGATGGCTACACCTTC
CDR3aa: CASSLTGDGYTF